These 15 T cell receptor beta chains came from one sample sequenced in a study of blood T cell repertoires in COVID-19. The method was immunoSEQ multiplex PCR; TCRdb's version includes in-frame clones alone and lacks a portion of them. This table has approximately 75,000 clones, approximately 90% appearing once. Specimen: peripheral blood. These receptor sequences come from a man aged 55 to 70 with acute or convalescent COVID-19.

The chain links TRBV20-1 to TRBJ1-2; D is uncertain. CDR3 length equals 10 residues. Germline loops: CDR1 DFQATT, CDR2 SNEGSKA (reference sequence). This chain's CDR3 is CILRTYGYTF. DNA for the CDR3: TGCATTCTCCGCACTTATGGCTACACCTTC.

CDR3 DNA: TGTGCCAGCAGCTCAGCCGGGACAGGGGTATTAGGCACCGGGGAGCTGTTTTTT. Protein sequence: CASSSAGTGVLGTGELFF. This sequence joins TRBV13 and TRBJ2-2, with TRBD1 matching over 10 bases. The J segment lost 4 bases and the V segment lost 4 bases, leaving 12 bases of the junction unmatched. In germline, CDR1 is PRHDT, CDR2 FYEKMQ (reference sequence). The length of the CDR3 is 18 residues.

This clone was detected a few times. The V call is TRBV2, the J call TRBJ2-7; D possibly corresponds to TRBD2 (6 bases). Per germline, CDR1 SNHLY and CDR2 FYNNEI. This CDR3 is 13 amino acids long. V was cut by 7 bases and J by 2 bases, with 12 bases left in between. CDR3 sequence reads: CASTQGGPYEQYF. In DNA form, the CDR3 reads TGTGCCAGCACGCAGGGAGGTCCCTACGAGCAGTACTTC.

This clone was counted once. This chain joins TRBV6-5 and TRBJ1-2, with TRBD1 matching 9 bases. V was pared by 5 bases and J by 8 bases, with 6 bases of the junction left unmatched. The CDR3 totals 13 residues. Germline V gene sequence: CDR1 MNHEY, CDR2 SVGAGI. The CDR3 is CASSHRDRVGYTF. The CDR3, as DNA: TGTGCCAGCAGTCATCGGGACAGGGTGGGCTACACCTTC.

This clone showed up just once. CDR3 residues: CASSLFSGVSYEQYF. The CDR3 bases are TGTGCCAGCAGCTTATTTAGCGGGGTTTCCTACGAGCAGTACTTC. This chain connects TRBV7-3 to TRBJ2-7; TRBD2 aligns across 8 bases. The CDR3 is made up of 15 amino acids. The germline V gene has CDR1 SGHTA and CDR2 FQGTGA. V lost 2 bases to trimming and J lost 1 base; unmatched junction nucleotides: 4.

V is TRBV5-1 and J is TRBJ2-5, with TRBD2 identical over 7 bases. Germline V lookup: CDR1 SGHRS, CDR2 YFSETQ. V lost 0 bases and J lost 3; bases outside the gene matches: 5. The CDR3 is made up of 15 amino acids. For the CDR3, the DNA is TGCGCCAGCAGCTTGGTGGGGGGGTCTGAAGAGACCCAGTACTTC. It codes for CASSLVGGSEETQYF.

This chain connects TRBV10-2 to TRBJ2-7; 9 bases fit TRBD1. V lost 8 bases to trimming and J lost 3 bases; unmatched junction nucleotides: 2. The CDR3 length is 12 residues. CDR1 WSHSY and CDR2 SAAADI come from the germline V gene. CDR3 amino acids: CASGQGYYEQYF. The DNA of the CDR3 is TGCGCCAGCGGACAGGGGTACTACGAGCAGTACTTC.

This clone was counted only a few times. The rearrangement uses TRBV27 and TRBJ2-2, with a weak D call TRBD1 (6 bases). Trimming removed 6 bases at V and 5 bases at J, with 16 bases between. Looked up from germline, CDR1 is MNHEY and CDR2 is SMNVEV (reference sequence). The CDR3 has 15 residues. The CDR3 DNA sequence: TGTGCCAGCAGACCTCAGGGGAGCGGTACCGGGGAGCTGTTTTTT. This gives the protein CASRPQGSGTGELFF.

The chain recombines TRBV19 with TRBJ1-1; TRBD1 agrees at 8 bases. V shed 10 bases and J 3 bases; nucleotides not matched to a gene: 16. This CDR3 region has 16 residues. Germline V gene lookup returns CDR1 LNHDA and CDR2 SQIVND (reference sequence). CDR3 residues: CATKPRRGLHDTEAFF. In nucleotides, the CDR3 is TGTGCCACAAAACCCCGCAGGGGGCTTCATGACACTGAAGCTTTCTTT.

The chain is built from TRBV7-3 and TRBJ2-3; tentatively, D is TRBD1 (5 bases). This CDR3 spans 13 amino acids. Trimming cost V 4 bases and J 6 bases, with 11 bases left between them. Germline V gene data show CDR1 as SGHTA and CDR2 as FQGTGA. CDR3 bases: TGTGCCAGCAGCTCGGACACTACGGATACGCAGTATTTT. Translating it yields CASSSDTTDTQYF. Using reference TRBV7-3 and TRBJ2-3 for the parts outside the CDR3, the full variable domain is GAGVSQTPSNKVTEKGKYVELRCDPISGHTALYWYRQSLGQGPEFLIYFQGTGAADDSGLPNDRFFAVRPEGSVSTLKIQRTERGDSAVYLCASSSDTTDTQYFGPGTRLTVL.

This sequence joins TRBV30 and TRBJ2-2, with a tentative D call TRBD2 (6 bases). The CDR3 is made up of 13 amino acids. Germline CDR1 is GTSNPN and CDR2 is SVGIG (reference sequence). Deletions cut 5 bases from V and 6 bases from J, with 13 bases between. Written as DNA, the CDR3 is TGTGCCTGGGCTACTAGCTTGGCCGGGGAGCTGTTTTTT. Residues: CAWATSLAGELFF.

This clone was seen a few times. V is TRBV2 and J is TRBJ2-2, with 7 bases identical to TRBD1. The length of the CDR3 is 15 residues. With V trimmed by 4 bases and J by 3 bases, 5 bases remained unmatched. Germline CDR1 is SNHLY and CDR2 is FYNNEI. The CDR3 DNA reads as TGTGCCAGCAGTGGGCAGGGGGTCTACACCGGGGAGCTGTTTTTT. Protein: CASSGQGVYTGELFF.

The V call is TRBV27, the J call TRBJ1-6; 7 nucleotides match TRBD1. Germline lookup yields CDR1 MNHEY and CDR2 SMNVEV (reference sequence). V lost 7 bases, J lost 6 bases, and 9 bases stayed unmatched. The CDR3 runs 15 residues. This CDR3 is CASTQQGLGNSPLHF. DNA of the CDR3: TGTGCCAGCACCCAACAGGGGCTAGGTAATTCACCCCTCCACTTT.

This rearrangement joins TRBV19 to TRBJ2-3; the D gene is possibly TRBD2 (6 bases). This CDR3 has 13 amino acids. Germline V gene lookup returns CDR1 LNHDA and CDR2 SQIVND (reference sequence). Trimming stripped 5 bases from V and 15 bases from J, with 21 bases between. The CDR3 reads CASSPWDSKPPYF. The CDR3 DNA sequence: TGTGCCAGTAGTCCATGGGACTCGAAACCCCCCTATTTT.

CDR3 coding DNA: TGTGCCAGCAGCAAACCCCCTGCCCCGCCTCATGGGAGCGGGAGTCGGTCGATCGGGGAGCTGTTTTTT. It encodes CASSKPPAPPHGSGSRSIGELFF. This chain connects TRBV21-1 to TRBJ2-2; no check of the table's D call, TRBD2, against the DNA was made. TRBV21-1 is deemed a pseudogene. The CDR3 contains 23 residues.